Listed here are 32 T cell receptor beta chains from one sample, sequenced in a study of early T cells in non-severe SARS-CoV-2 infection. Each CDR3 protein is one row after TCRdb ran MiXCR on the 5' RACE reads. The sample has 60,000 to 70,000 distinct CDR3 sequences, around 9% seen once. Sample: whole blood. The origin of the receptors is an adult who was a healthcare worker with PCR-confirmed SARS-CoV-2 infection or an uninfected control (not recorded which).

The gene calls are TRBV15 and TRBJ2-1; either TRBD1 or TRBD2 may supply D (5 bases each). The CDR3 has 16 amino acids. V dropped 5 bases and J dropped 4 bases, with 18 bases sitting between them. The germline V gene encodes CDR1 LNHNV and CDR2 YYDKDF (reference sequence). The CDR3 loop is CATSGPSLGVYNEQFF. In DNA form, the CDR3 reads TGTGCCACCAGCGGCCCTTCGTTGGGGGTATACAATGAGCAGTTCTTC.

The J gene is TRBJ2-7, the V gene TRBV7-9; 7 bases agree with TRBD1. The CDR3 runs 13 residues. CDR1 is SEHNR, CDR2 FQNEAQ, per germline (reference sequence). V trimming: 4 bases; J trimming: 4 bases; junction bases outside the gene matches: 4. The CDR3 reads CASSWGQSYEQYF. CDR3 DNA sequence: TGTGCCAGCAGCTGGGGACAGAGTTACGAGCAGTACTTC.

CDR3 in amino acids: CASGPAESEAFF. Written as DNA, the CDR3 is TGTGCTAGTGGTCCCGCAGAAAGTGAAGCTTTCTTT. The chain has TRBV12-5 and TRBJ1-1; D is uncertain. Germline lookup yields CDR1 LGHNT and CDR2 FRNRAP. This CDR3 is built from 12 residues. Trimming stripped 5 bases from V and 7 bases from J, with 11 bases between.

This chain uses TRBV5-1 with TRBJ2-2, with 8 bases identical to TRBD2. The V gene end was trimmed by 4 bases and the J gene end by 9 bases; junction bases not matched to a gene: 8. This CDR3 is 14 amino acids long. CDR1 SGHRS and CDR2 YFSETQ come from the germline V gene. The CDR3 here is CASSLQAGVRELFF. CDR3 bases: TGCGCCAGCAGCCTTCAAGCGGGAGTTAGGGAGCTGTTTTTT.

CDR3 loop: CSARPVAGTGETQYF. For the CDR3, the DNA is TGCAGTGCTAGACCGGTAGCGGGCACTGGGGAGACCCAGTACTTC. V usage is TRBV20-1 and J usage is TRBJ2-5; 7 nucleotides agree with TRBD2. CDR1 DFQATT and CDR2 SNEGSKA come from the germline V gene (reference sequence). J was trimmed by 5 bases and V by 2 bases; bases with no gene match: 11. The length of the CDR3 is 15 residues.

This clonotype came up many times. The rearrangement uses TRBV5-6 and TRBJ1-3; 9 bases match TRBD1. CDR1 and CDR2 (germline): SGHDT, YYEEEE. V was clipped by 4 bases and J by 3 bases; unmatched bases: 8. The CDR3 is made up of 16 amino acids. CDR3 in amino acids: CASSLGTGSRGNTIYF. The CDR3 DNA reads as TGTGCCAGCAGCCTTGGGACAGGGAGTCGTGGAAACACCATATATTTT. The whole variable domain, filled in from reference TRBV5-6 and TRBJ1-3, reads DAGVTQSPTHLIKTRGQQVTLRCSPKSGHDTVSWYQQALGQGPQFIFQYYEEEERQRGNFPDRFSGHQFPNYSSELNVNALLLGDSALYLCASSLGTGSRGNTIYFGEGSWLTVV.

The rearrangement links TRBV15 to TRBJ1-1, with D maybe TRBD1 (5 bases). Germline lookup yields CDR1 LNHNV and CDR2 YYDKDF (reference sequence). The V end was cut by 5 bases, the J end by 0 bases, with 7 bases between. There are 13 residues in the CDR3. The DNA for the CDR3 is TGTGCCACCAGCGGGGACTTGAACACTGAAGCTTTCTTT. Translating gives CATSGDLNTEAFF.

At least ten counts were recorded for this clonotype. This sequence joins TRBV28 and TRBJ2-5, with D perhaps TRBD2 (7 bases). Trimming left V 6 bases short and J 2 bases short, with 19 bases between. The CDR3 totals 16 residues. From germline, CDR1 is MDHEN and CDR2 SYDVKM. Here the CDR3 reads CASSLGRGARQETQYF. DNA for the CDR3: TGTGCCAGCAGCCTGGGGAGGGGGGCTAGACAAGAGACCCAGTACTTC.

The table lists this clonotype with many counts. CDR3 protein: CASRRILAGGDNEQFF. The DNA of the CDR3 is TGTGCCAGCAGACGAATACTAGCGGGAGGGGACAATGAGCAGTTCTTC. The rearrangement joins TRBV7-2 to TRBJ2-1; the match to TRBD2 covers 13 bases. The CDR3 has 16 residues. Trimming cost V 6 bases and J 5 bases; bases outside gene matches: 7. The V gene's germline CDR1 is SGHTA and CDR2 FQGNSA.

There are a few counts of this clonotype. This chain connects TRBV2 to TRBJ2-1; TRBD2 matches at 8 bases. The CDR3 is 14 amino acids. The V and J ends lost 7 bases and 7 bases, in that order; junction bases with no gene match: 9. CDR1 and CDR2 from the germline V gene are SNHLY and FYNNEI. The CDR3 DNA sequence: TGTGCCAGCAACCGACTAGCGTGGGGAAATGAGCAGTTCTTC. It specifies CASNRLAWGNEQFF.

This chain uses TRBV5-4 with TRBJ2-3, with 9 nucleotides matching TRBD2. V lost 3 bases to trimming and J lost 2 bases; unmatched junction nucleotides: 4. Germline CDR1 is SGHNT and CDR2 is YYREEE (reference sequence). The CDR3 loop spans 15 amino acids. DNA for the CDR3: TGTGCCAGCAGCTCGACTAGCGGCTACACAGATACGCAGTATTTT. Translating it yields CASSSTSGYTDTQYF.

V usage is TRBV7-3 and J usage is TRBJ2-2, with D uncertain. The V gene's germline CDR1 is SGHTA and CDR2 FQGTGA. This CDR3 contains 15 residues. Deletions cut 1 base from V and 1 base from J, with 7 bases between. The CDR3 DNA reads as TGTGCCAGCAGCTTAAACGCCGGGAACACCGGGGAGCTGTTTTTT. Amino acids: CASSLNAGNTGELFF.

This clonotype was seen repeatedly, ten times or more. J is TRBJ2-7 and V is TRBV5-1, with 10 bases fitting TRBD1. J was trimmed by 10 bases and V by 4 bases; bases with no gene match: 5. Germline CDR1 and CDR2: SGHRS and YFSETQ. CDR3 length: 12 residues. The CDR3 region is CASSTGQGVQYF. The CDR3 coding sequence is TGCGCCAGCAGCACCGGACAGGGGGTACAGTACTTC. Full variable domain (missing parts from reference TRBV5-1 and TRBJ2-7): KAGVTQTPRYLIKTRGQQVTLSCSPISGHRSVSWYQQTPGQGLQFLFEYFSETQRNKGNFPGRFSGRQFSNSRSEMNVSTLELGDSALYLCASSTGQGVQYFGPGTRLTVT.

The gene calls are TRBV29-1 and TRBJ2-1; D gene ambiguous. Germline V gives CDR1 SQVTM, CDR2 ANQGSEA. The V and J ends lost 4 bases and 5 bases respectively, with 15 bases between them. The CDR3 totals 14 residues. The CDR3 reads CSVAPLTSDNEQFF. For the CDR3, the DNA is TGCAGCGTTGCCCCGTTAACGAGCGACAATGAGCAGTTCTTC.

This clonotype was seen repeatedly, ten times or more. The CDR3 sequence is CASSRGGGLEFYEQYF. The CDR3 DNA reads as TGTGCCAGCAGCCGCGGGGGCGGACTGGAGTTCTACGAGCAGTACTTC. V gene TRBV3-1 combines with J gene TRBJ2-7; D is possibly TRBD2 (7 bases). V was cut by 4 bases and J by 3 bases, with 19 bases left in between. The germline gives CDR1 LGHDT, CDR2 YNNKEL (reference sequence). The CDR3 is made up of 16 amino acids.

This clonotype was picked up a small number of times. The chain has TRBV4-3 and TRBJ2-1; no clear D gene. V lost 0 bases to trimming and J lost 8 bases, with 17 bases between them. There are 16 residues in the CDR3. Germline lookup yields CDR1 LGHNA and CDR2 YSLEER. In nucleotides, the CDR3 is TGCGCCAGCAGCCAAGATTTAAGCGCTTTAGGGTATGAGCAGTTCTTC. This translates into CASSQDLSALGYEQFF.

This chain connects TRBV4-3 to TRBJ1-3; D is unclear. CDR1 LGHNA and CDR2 YSLEER come from the germline V gene. V lost 2 bases and J 0 bases, leaving 8 bases between the germline ends. The CDR3 is 15 residues long. This chain's CDR3 is CASSQLGPSGNTIYF. DNA for the CDR3: TGCGCCAGCAGCCAATTAGGTCCCTCTGGAAACACCATATATTTT.

There are many counts of this clonotype. V and J are TRBV29-1 and TRBJ2-3; 16 bases fit TRBD2. Per germline, CDR1 SQVTM and CDR2 ANQGSEA. This CDR3 is built from 17 residues. The V gene end was trimmed by 6 bases and the J gene end by 3 bases; junction bases not matched to a gene: 9. The CDR3 loop is CSVTGTSGRGGTDTQYF. In nucleotides, the CDR3 is TGCAGCGTCACCGGGACTAGCGGGAGGGGAGGGACAGATACGCAGTATTTT.

V usage is TRBV7-2 and J usage is TRBJ2-2, with TRBD2 identical over 8 bases. Trimming removed 2 bases from V and 7 bases from J; junction bases left unmatched: 6. The CDR3 contains 15 residues. Per the germline V gene, CDR1 is SGHTA and CDR2 is FQGNSA. CDR3 sequence: CASSLTGGTGGELFF. The CDR3 nucleotides are TGTGCCAGCAGCTTAACGGGAGGGACCGGCGGGGAGCTGTTTTTT. Supplemented by reference TRBV7-2 and TRBJ2-2, the full variable domain reads GAGVSQSPSNKVTEKGKDVELRCDPISGHTALYWYRQSLGQGLEFLIYFQGNSAPDKSGLPSDRFSAERTGGSVSTLTIQRTQQEDSAVYLCASSLTGGTGGELFFGEGSRLTVL.

This clonotype was observed a handful of times. This sequence joins TRBV5-1 and TRBJ2-3, with a tentative D call TRBD1 (6 bases). Per the germline V gene, CDR1 is SGHRS and CDR2 is YFSETQ. The V gene lost 3 bases and the J gene lost 2 bases, with 10 bases spanning the gap. The CDR3 runs 14 residues. The CDR3 DNA sequence: TGCGCCAGCAGCTCACAGGGATTCACAGATACGCAGTATTTT. Translated: CASSSQGFTDTQYF.

This clonotype was detected ten times or more. The chain uses TRBV24-1 and TRBJ2-1; D is unclear. Germline CDR1 KGHDR, CDR2 SFDVKD. The CDR3 is 14 amino acids. The V end was cut by 3 bases, the J end by 2 bases, with 7 bases between. In nucleotides, the CDR3 is TGTGCCACCAGTGATGCTCGAGCCTACAATGAGCAGTTCTTC. It specifies CATSDARAYNEQFF.

This clonotype was found many times. V usage is TRBV20-1 and J usage is TRBJ2-1, with TRBD2 as a possible D gene (6 bases). This CDR3 is 14 amino acids long. V was pared by 5 bases and J by 0 bases, with 11 bases between. Germline values: CDR1 DFQATT, CDR2 SNEGSKA (reference sequence). This CDR3 reads CSAPKRASYNEQFF. CDR3 coding DNA: TGCAGTGCTCCTAAGCGGGCCTCCTACAATGAGCAGTTCTTC.

This clonotype has ten or more counts. The rearrangement joins TRBV2 to TRBJ2-7; tentatively, D is TRBD1 (5 bases). V lost 0 bases to trimming and J lost 9 bases, with 18 bases between them. CDR3 length: 15 residues. CDR1 SNHLY and CDR2 FYNNEI come from the germline V gene. In nucleotides, the CDR3 is TGTGCCAGCAGTGAAGCGATAGGACATCCGTCTGGGCAGTACTTC. This codes for CASSEAIGHPSGQYF.

The chain employs TRBV20-1 and TRBJ2-1; D call uncertain. CDR3 size: 13 residues. V was trimmed by 3 bases and J by 2 bases, leaving 8 bases between them. The germline CDR1 and CDR2 sequences are DFQATT and SNEGSKA (reference sequence). The CDR3 sequence: CSASQTTYNEQFF. The CDR3 DNA follows: TGCAGTGCTAGCCAGACGACCTACAATGAGCAGTTCTTC.

CDR3 loop: CASGYMSSGANVLTF. Here the CDR3 DNA reads TGTGCCAGCGGCTACATGAGCTCTGGGGCCAACGTCCTGACTTTC. This chain links TRBV12-3 or TRBV12-4 with TRBJ2-6, with D unresolved. The CDR3 loop spans 15 amino acids. The germline V and J ends were trimmed by 8 bases and 0 bases, with 11 bases remaining between them.

This clonotype was counted a few times. The V gene is TRBV20-1, the J gene TRBJ2-1, with 11 bases fitting TRBD2. Per the germline V gene, CDR1 is DFQATT and CDR2 is SNEGSKA (reference sequence). The ends lost 4 bases at V and 6 bases at J; junction bases unmatched: 5. The CDR3 extends over 14 amino acids. CDR3 sequence: CSATPGTSGNEQFF. As DNA, the CDR3 is TGCAGTGCTACTCCCGGGACTAGCGGCAATGAGCAGTTCTTC.

CDR3 in DNA: TGCAGCGTAACTACTACAGGCGAGCAGTACTTC. This encodes CSVTTTGEQYF. The V and J genes are TRBV29-1 and TRBJ2-7; possible D gene TRBD1, 5 bases. The V gene lost 6 bases and the J gene lost 6 bases, with 12 bases spanning the gap. In germline, CDR1 is SQVTM, CDR2 ANQGSEA. The length of the CDR3 is 11 residues.

This clonotype was detected ten times or more. Its ends do not fully match the called genes, so a read error is possible. The chain has TRBV29-1 and TRBJ2-1; TRBD1 agrees at 10 bases. Germline lookup yields CDR1 SQVTM and CDR2 ANQGSEA. The CDR3 runs to 12 residues. CDR3 sequence reads: CSVGTPGQGQIF. As DNA, the CDR3 is TGCAGCGTTGGAACCCCGGGACAGGGGCAGATCTTC.

The rearrangement joins TRBV9 to TRBJ2-7, with 13 positions matching TRBD2. The CDR3 has 17 amino acids. In germline, CDR1 is SGDLS, CDR2 YYNGEE. J lost 0 bases, V lost 4 bases, and 7 bases had no gene match. CDR3 DNA: TGTGCCAGCAGCCCGGGGGGACTAGCGGGGCTCTCCTACGAGCAGTACTTC. Protein product: CASSPGGLAGLSYEQYF.

This clonotype was detected ten times or more. For the CDR3, the DNA is TGCAGCGCATCGCGGCAGCGGGTCAACACCGGGGAGCTGTTTTTT. Translating gives CSASRQRVNTGELFF. V is TRBV29-1 and J is TRBJ2-2; TRBD2 might be the D (6 bases). This CDR3 region has 15 residues. Per germline, CDR1 SQVTM and CDR2 ANQGSEA. Trimming took 7 bases from V and 2 from J, leaving 17 bases between them.

This clonotype was counted at least ten times. The chain couples TRBV20-1 to TRBJ2-2, with 13 positions matching TRBD2. The germline gives CDR1 DFQATT, CDR2 SNEGSKA (reference sequence). Germline trimming cut 3 bases from V and 7 bases from J; bases unmatched to any gene: 8. The CDR3 extends over 16 amino acids. The CDR3 DNA reads as TGCAGTGCTAGCCTAGGACTAGCGGGAGCGGGCGGGGAGCTGTTTTTT. Amino acid sequence: CSASLGLAGAGGELFF.

This clonotype was found a few times. V and J are TRBV4-3 and TRBJ2-5; 7 nucleotides match TRBD2. From germline, CDR1 is LGHNA and CDR2 YSLEER. The CDR3 totals 14 residues. V dropped 0 bases and J dropped 4; count of bases not matched to a gene: 2. In DNA form, the CDR3 reads TGCGCCAGCAGCCAAGAAATAGCGGGAGAGACCCAGTACTTC. Its translation: CASSQEIAGETQYF.